What follows are 29 T cell receptor beta chains derived from one specimen sequenced in a study of Ad26.COV2.S vaccination and SARS-CoV-2 variants. Described treatment: roughly 20 received Ad26.COV2.S at low or high dose, single or two shots; about 5 received placebo; per-sample allocation not given. Sampling happened 63 days after the first vaccine or placebo injection. Sequencing used immunoSEQ multiplex PCR; TCRdb keeps in-frame clones, though not all of them. The table shows some 340,000 clones, with roughly 80% occurring only once. The sequencing here drew on peripheral blood, taken in a trial of Ad26.COV2.S vaccine versus placebo. The receptor source for this set is a person aged 18-65 years who received the Ad26.COV2.S COVID-19 vaccine or a placebo.

The chain is built from TRBV6-1 and TRBJ2-7; D perhaps matches TRBD1 (7 bases). From germline, CDR1 is MNHNS and CDR2 SASEGT. Trimming removed 4 bases at V and 2 bases at J, with 18 bases between. The CDR3 is made up of 16 amino acids. The CDR3 DNA reads TGTGCCAGCAGTGCCCGTAACACAGGGGAGGCCTACGAGCAGTACTTC. Its translation: CASSARNTGEAYEQYF.

CDR3 sequence (DNA): TGTGCCAGCAGTTTAAGGCGGCGGTCCTACGAGCAGTACTTC. Protein sequence: CASSLRRRSYEQYF. V and J are TRBV27 and TRBJ2-7; D gene ambiguous. This CDR3 region has 14 residues. V lost 2 bases to trimming and J lost 1 base, with 9 bases between them. Germline V lookup: CDR1 MNHEY, CDR2 SMNVEV (reference sequence).

This clone turned up a few times. This chain links TRBV9 with TRBJ1-3, with D tentatively TRBD1 (6 bases). Looked up from germline, CDR1 is SGDLS and CDR2 is YYNGEE. This CDR3 comprises 15 residues. V was cut by 1 base and J by 4 bases, with 12 bases left in between. CDR3 protein: CASSVQGFSGNTIYF. Here the CDR3 DNA reads TGTGCCAGCAGCGTACAGGGGTTCTCGGGAAACACCATATATTTT.

The J gene is TRBJ1-2, the V gene TRBV12-3 or TRBV12-4; 7 positions match TRBD1. With 5 bases clipped from V and 13 bases from J, the junction kept 13 bases outside the gene matches. This CDR3 has 13 residues. The CDR3 sequence: CASSLNMPWTGTF. The CDR3 DNA reads TGTGCCAGCAGTCTTAACATGCCTTGGACAGGCACCTTC.

V gene TRBV5-8 combines with J gene TRBJ1-5; D not resolved. Germline V gene lookup returns CDR1 SGHTS and CDR2 YDEGEE. V was shortened by 2 bases and J by 6 bases, with 12 bases between the two germline ends. This CDR3 has 14 amino acids. The CDR3 reads CASSFGLKGQPQHF. In nucleotides, the CDR3 is TGTGCCAGCAGCTTTGGGCTAAAGGGTCAGCCCCAGCATTTT.

V is TRBV28 and J is TRBJ1-5; TRBD1 matches at 9 bases. This CDR3 is 19 amino acids long. The J segment lost 2 bases and the V segment lost 6 bases, leaving 17 bases of the junction unmatched. From germline, CDR1 is MDHEN and CDR2 SYDVKM. The chain's CDR3 is CASSSDRDRVLRGNQPQHF. For the CDR3, the DNA is TGTGCCAGCAGCTCCGACCGGGACAGGGTGTTACGGGGCAATCAGCCCCAGCATTTT.

The chain couples TRBV2 to TRBJ2-4, with a possible D match to TRBD1 (5 bases). Looked up from germline, CDR1 is SNHLY and CDR2 is FYNNEI. V was cut by 6 bases and J by 0 bases, with 9 bases left in between. This CDR3 has 14 residues. Written as DNA, the CDR3 is TGTGCCAGCAGGCAAGACAGAGCCAAAAACATTCAGTACTTC. Translated, it gives CASRQDRAKNIQYF. Looking up the rest from reference TRBV2 and TRBJ2-4 gives the full variable domain: EPEVTQTPSHQVTQMGQEVILRCVPISNHLYFYWYRQILGQKVEFLVSFYNNEISEKSEIFDDQFSVERPDGSNFTLKIRSTKLEDSAMYFCASRQDRAKNIQYFGAGTRLSVL.

The V gene is TRBV7-2, the J gene TRBJ1-5, with TRBD1 as a possible D gene (5 bases). The CDR3 is made up of 14 amino acids. Trimming took 5 bases from V and 0 from J, leaving 8 bases between them. Germline V CDR1 and CDR2: SGHTA, FQGNSA. The CDR3 DNA follows: TGTGCCAGCAGCCTAGGACATAGCAATCAGCCCCAGCATTTT. It yields the protein CASSLGHSNQPQHF.

The gene calls are TRBV18 and TRBJ2-3; 10 bases agree with TRBD2. CDR3 length: 17 residues. Germline CDR1 and CDR2: KGHSH and LQKENI. The junction had 7 bases not matched to a gene; V was cut back by 2 bases and J by 2 bases. As DNA, the CDR3 is TGTGCCAGCTCACCAGGGCCCCTAGCGGGGGTCACAGATACGCAGTATTTT. Its translation: CASSPGPLAGVTDTQYF.

The chain joins TRBV6-6 to TRBJ2-7, with 7 bases matching TRBD1. This CDR3 comprises 14 residues. V gave up 6 bases and J gave up 2 bases; unmatched junction bases: 7. Germline-derived CDR1 and CDR2 are MNHNY and SVGAGI (reference sequence). In DNA form, the CDR3 reads TGTGCCAGCAGCCGAAAGGGGGCCCCCTACGAGCAGTACTTC. Its translation is CASSRKGAPYEQYF.

Here the CDR3 reads CASSPGYLNEKLFF. The CDR3 region has the DNA TGTGCCAGCAGTCCCGGATACTTAAATGAAAAACTGTTTTTT. This chain connects TRBV6-5 to TRBJ1-4; D is unresolved. Germline V gives CDR1 MNHEY, CDR2 SVGAGI. The V gene lost 5 bases and the J gene lost 5 bases, with 12 bases spanning the gap. The CDR3 length is 14 residues.

CDR3 sequence (DNA): TGTGCCAGCATTCATCACCCGGCGGAAAGACTCTCTGGAAACACCATATATTTT. As protein: CASIHHPAERLSGNTIYF. V usage is TRBV27 and J usage is TRBJ1-3; D call uncertain. Germline-derived CDR1 and CDR2 are MNHEY and SMNVEV (reference sequence). The ends were cut back, 7 bases at V and 0 bases at J, with 22 bases in the middle. The CDR3 runs to 18 residues.

The chain carries TRBV4-1 and TRBJ1-6; TRBD1 agrees at 11 bases. Germline V gene sequence: CDR1 MGHRA, CDR2 YSYEKL. V was pared by 1 base and J by 6 bases, with 8 bases of the junction left unmatched. There are 18 residues in the CDR3. CDR3 coding DNA: TGCGCCAGCAGCCAAGGGTGGACAGGGGGCACGCGTAATTCACCCCTCCACTTT. As protein: CASSQGWTGGTRNSPLHF.

The chain is built from TRBV3-1 (or the pseudogene TRBV3-2) and TRBJ2-5; 12 bases map to TRBD2. The CDR3 loop spans 17 amino acids. The V and J ends lost 4 bases and 7 bases, in that order; junction bases with no gene match: 13. Germline V gives CDR1 LGHDT, CDR2 YNNKEL (reference sequence). CDR3 protein: CASSPPPGTSGGSTQYF. The CDR3 DNA follows: TGTGCCAGCAGCCCCCCCCCTGGAACTAGCGGGGGGTCGACCCAGTACTTC.

The rearrangement links TRBV14 to TRBJ1-1, with D uncertain. The V end was cut by 3 bases, the J end by 1 base, with 6 bases between. CDR1 and CDR2 (germline): SGHDN, FVKESK. CDR3 length: 13 amino acids. CDR3 region: CASSHQPNTEAFF. DNA for the CDR3: TGTGCCAGCAGCCACCAGCCGAACACTGAAGCTTTCTTT. The whole variable domain, remainder taken from reference TRBV14 and TRBJ1-1, is EAGVTQFPSHSVIEKGQTVTLRCDPISGHDNLYWYRRVMGKEIKFLLHFVKESKQDESGMPNNRFLAERTGGTYSTLKVQPAELEDSGVYFCASSHQPNTEAFFGQGTRLTVV.

The chain joins TRBV5-1 to TRBJ2-7; D is unclear. Germline V CDR1 and CDR2: SGHRS, YFSETQ. This CDR3 is 15 amino acids long. Trimming took off 0 bases at V and 2 bases at J, with 12 bases between the two ends. The CDR3 loop reads CASSLVGQPPYEQYF. The DNA of the CDR3 is TGCGCCAGCAGCTTGGTAGGTCAGCCTCCCTACGAGCAGTACTTC.

V and J are TRBV6-5 and TRBJ1-5; no reliable D call. This CDR3 is built from 15 residues. Germline V gene data show CDR1 as MNHEY and CDR2 as SVGAGI. V lost 7 bases and J 7 bases, leaving 20 bases between the germline ends. The CDR3 here is CASTEGLAVRQPQHF. The CDR3 bases are TGTGCCAGCACCGAAGGCTTAGCCGTCCGGCAGCCCCAGCATTTT.

This clone has only a few counts. V is TRBV28 and J is TRBJ2-3; perhaps TRBD2 as D (5 bases). Germline values: CDR1 MDHEN, CDR2 SYDVKM. V lost 5 bases and J 1 base, leaving 13 bases between the germline ends. This CDR3 contains 15 residues. CDR3 nucleotide sequence: TGTGCCAGCAGTGCCGCTAGCTCTCGCACAGATACGCAGTATTTT. This codes for CASSAASSRTDTQYF.

The rearrangement links TRBV7-8 to TRBJ2-7; D is possibly TRBD2 (6 bases). Germline lookup yields CDR1 SGHVS and CDR2 FQNEAQ. V shed 2 bases and J shed 3 bases, with 11 bases lying between them. The CDR3 runs 14 residues. The CDR3 nucleotides read TGTGCCAGCAGCTTACTCGGGGGAAACTACGAGCAGTACTTC. Protein product: CASSLLGGNYEQYF.

The genes are TRBV10-1 and TRBJ2-1; 8 nucleotides line up with TRBD1. This CDR3 spans 15 amino acids. Germline-derived CDR1 and CDR2 are WNHNN and SYGVQD (reference sequence). The V and J ends lost 3 bases and 3 bases, in that order; junction bases with no gene match: 4. CDR3 nucleotides: TGCGCCAGCAGTGAATCAGGGGGCATCTACAATGAGCAGTTCTTC. This gives the protein CASSESGGIYNEQFF.

The chain has TRBV4-2 and TRBJ2-5; 8 bases agree with TRBD2. The germline V gene has CDR1 LGHNA and CDR2 YNFKEQ. Trimming took 2 bases from V and 4 from J; bases not matched to a gene: 9. The CDR3 covers 16 residues. The CDR3 loop is CASSQTGGRGPETQYF. CDR3 nucleotides: TGTGCCAGCAGCCAAACGGGGGGGCGGGGGCCAGAGACCCAGTACTTC.

The V call is TRBV11-2, the J call TRBJ2-3, with 9 bases lining up with TRBD2. With V trimmed by 5 bases and J by 5 bases, 11 bases remained unmatched. CDR1 and CDR2 from the germline V gene are SGHAT and FQNNGV. The CDR3 is 16 amino acids. The CDR3, as DNA: TGTGCCAGCAGCGTGATCAGCGGGGGGCCCGGAGATACGCAGTATTTT. Translation gives CASSVISGGPGDTQYF.

DNA for the CDR3: TGTGCCAGCAGTTCCAACAGGGGGAATCTCTTCCACTTT. This translates into CASSSNRGNLFHF. This chain connects TRBV27 to TRBJ1-6; 8 nucleotides align to TRBD1. Trimming cost V 4 bases and J 17 bases; bases outside gene matches: 10. Germline CDR1 MNHEY, CDR2 SMNVEV (reference sequence). CDR3 size: 13 residues.

In its sample, this clone was seen once. The chain links TRBV27 to TRBJ2-4, with D perhaps assigned TRBD1 or TRBD2 (5 bases each). The CDR3 is made up of 14 amino acids. V lost 5 bases, J lost 4 bases, and 12 bases lay in between. Germline CDR1 MNHEY, CDR2 SMNVEV (reference sequence). The CDR3 coding sequence is TGTGCCAGCAGTGCCCTCGGGGCAAAAAACATTCAGTACTTC. Amino acid sequence: CASSALGAKNIQYF.

J is TRBJ2-6 and V is TRBV18; the D call may be TRBD1 or TRBD2 (5 bases each). The germline gives CDR1 KGHSH, CDR2 LQKENI. This CDR3 region has 18 residues. Trimming pared 3 bases from V and 0 bases from J, leaving 15 bases between. CDR3 DNA sequence: TGTGCCAGCTCACCCCTAGGGACGTCCAGCTCTGGGGCCAACGTCCTGACTTTC. This encodes CASSPLGTSSSGANVLTF.

DNA for the CDR3: TGTGCCAGCAGCTTACCGACAGGGGGAACGGAAGAGCAGTACTTC. It specifies CASSLPTGGTEEQYF. The chain employs TRBV7-9 and TRBJ2-7; 9 positions agree with TRBD1. The CDR3 runs 15 residues. Germline assignment: CDR1 SEHNR and CDR2 FQNEAQ (reference sequence). The ends lost 2 bases at V and 7 bases at J; junction bases unmatched: 9.

Worth noting for this clone: The junction and the germline gene differ at one end; a read error may be behind it. This chain uses TRBV4-2 with TRBJ1-4, with D possibly matching TRBD1 (6 bases). CDR1 and CDR2 (germline): LGHNA, YNFKEQ. The CDR3 covers 17 residues. CDR3 sequence (DNA): TGTGCCAGCAGTCAAGACGGGGGCACTGCAACTAATGAAAAACTGTTTTTT. Translation: CASSQDGGTATNEKLFF.

This clone was picked up one time. The rearrangement joins TRBV5-5 to TRBJ1-1; D is unresolved. The V and J ends lost 4 bases and 1 base respectively, with 11 bases between them. The CDR3 loop spans 14 amino acids. Germline assignment: CDR1 SGHKS and CDR2 YYEKEE (reference sequence). As DNA, the CDR3 is TGTGCCAGCAGCGCAAGGACTGGGAACACTGAAGCTTTCTTT. This codes for CASSARTGNTEAFF.

This clone was observed once. The gene calls are TRBV25-1 and TRBJ1-4, with 9 bases fitting TRBD1. V was clipped by 7 bases and J by 3 bases; unmatched bases: 9. This CDR3 comprises 16 residues. Germline V gene lookup returns CDR1 MGHDK and CDR2 SYGVNS. The CDR3 DNA reads TGTGCCAGCAAAACAGGGGGCCGCACGGCTAATGAAAAACTGTTTTTT. It encodes CASKTGGRTANEKLFF.